The entry below describes one T cell receptor (beta chain). The specificity of this receptor is unknown. Base quality data are lacking; no much larger clone is found one base away. Trimmed from V: 6 bases; trimmed from J: 4 bases; junction bases lacking a gene match: 5. The CDR3 sequence holds 15 residues, the cysteine and phenylalanine included. Only CDR3 DNA remains: 45 bases, in frame from the first base. CDR1 SNHLY and CDR2 FYNNEI were looked up in the germline V gene. The collaborating institutions used their own protocols to collect whole blood in K2EDTA tubes. Collaborator samples were shipped for TCRbeta analysis as frozen whole blood, isolated PBMCs, or DNA extracted from either sample type. TCRbeta CDR3 regions were amplified from genomic DNA by means of the immunoSEQ Assay, a bias-controlled multiplex PCR. In the authors' own workflow: Nucleated cell counts per sample were estimated from amplification of reference gene primers within the assay. To quantify the absolute abundance of each unique TCRbeta CDR3 rearrangement, sequence reads were collapsed and filtered. For each sample, productive Simpson clonality was calculated as the square root of Simpson's diversity index across productive rearrangements. TCRdb obtained this table from immuneACCESS and retained in-frame rearrangements with V and J assigned. These tables miss some clones; where compared with another copy, unresolved V genes account for less than half of the shortfall, and the remainder is unexplained. Clonal size and the V and J genes are those of that table, whereas D and trimming came from the DNA. Within this sample are 45,000 to 65,000 clones, with approximately 89% of them counted one time only. Less than 4% of the sample comes from the top ten.

This sample is part of a study of blood T cell repertoires in COVID-19 (dated by TCRdb to about 2020). For the wider study: Collaborator samples came from the United States, Italy and Spain and covered acute and convalescent phases of COVID-19. Where HLA class I and class II types were available, the types were taken from metadata supplied by the sample provider, not from assay-based typing. Samples came from the ongoing ImmuneRACE study (first 160 participants) plus 1,254 subjects from 6 global collaborators. Subjects who had been exposed to COVID-19, were actively infected with it, or had recovered from it provided the deeply sampled blood TCRbeta repertoires that made up the dataset. Sample metadata almost always included a de-identified subject ID, COVID-19 status, age in years and sex. The repertoires were released in a freely available public database meant as a resource for research on the immune response to SARS-CoV-2. The material from the prospective study consisted of cDNA or gDNA derived from T cells, B-cell-depleted T cells, or PBMCs. The study at large found these results: The quantity of clinical and demographic metadata differed by source and by participant and was supplied without curation.

Sequencing was performed on peripheral blood. The sequence was obtained from a human donor in a cohort sampled during active COVID-19. Recombination linked TRBV2 to TRBJ2-1; TRBD2 fits 11 bases in the junction. Read as DNA, the sequence is TGTGCCAGCAGCCCGACTAGCGGGGAATACAATGAGCAGTTCTTC. Translated, this gives CASSPTSGEYNEQFF.